The clone carrying this TCR beta chain was seen a few times. The CDR3 spans 18 residues. The repertoire was sequenced with immunoSEQ multiplex PCR; TCRdb's copy has only in-frame clones and lacks some. The repertoire has some 69,000 clones, about 90% of them found once; the top ten carry about 2%. This sample was taken from a study of T cell changes during pregnancy in multiple sclerosis. The sequence was collected from a female donor in good health, enrolled as a control in a pregnancy study. The sample was peripheral blood, taken in the second trimester of pregnancy. The V call is TRBV21-1, the J call TRBJ2-7; TRBD1 is the table's D call, not checked against the DNA. TRBV21-1 is a pseudogene segment. CDR3 amino acids: CASSKPIPPGTVCYEQYF. The CDR3 DNA follows: TGTGCCAGCAGCAAACCAATCCCTCCGGGGACAGTGTGTTACGAGCAGTACTTC.